A single sample gave rise to the 11 T cell receptor beta chains below, sequenced in a study of T cells in Graves' hyperthyroidism and ophthalmopathy. TCR beta CDR3 regions were amplified from RNA. TCR CDR3 regions were first amplified by RT-PCR with HTBI primers. TCRdb reanalysed the multiplex PCR reads using MiXCR and keeps one entry per CDR3 protein. The profile shows fewer than 500,000 distinct CDR3 sequences, approximately 12% of them singletons. The sequenced sample was blood. These receptors came from a man aged 25 to 40 with Graves' hyperthyroidism that later progressed to Graves' ophthalmopathy.

This clonotype was seen only a few times. The CDR3 protein is CASSQVGGTRYEQYF. The CDR3 nucleotides read TGCGCCAGCAGCCAAGTTGGGGGAACCCGCTACGAGCAGTACTTC. The chain is built from TRBV4-1 and TRBJ2-7, with D perhaps matching TRBD1 or TRBD2 (5 bases each). V lost 1 base and J lost 3, with 13 bases in between. From germline, CDR1 is MGHRA and CDR2 YSYEKL. This CDR3 region has 15 residues.

The chain recombines TRBV6-2 or TRBV6-3 with TRBJ2-4, with D possibly matching TRBD2 (6 bases). The CDR3 spans 13 residues. Germline V gene data show CDR1 as MNHEY and CDR2 as SVGEGT. Trimming left V 2 bases short and J 11 bases short, with 13 bases between. CDR3 coding DNA: TGTGCCAGCAGTTACAAGGCGGGGTTTTTTCAGTACTTC. This sequence encodes CASSYKAGFFQYF.

This sequence joins TRBV3-1 and TRBJ2-1; D not certain. Germline CDR1 and CDR2: LGHDT and YNNKEL (reference sequence). The CDR3 contains 13 residues. V lost 4 bases and J lost 5, with 9 bases in between. Written as DNA, the CDR3 is TGTGCCAGCAGCCCCCCTGGACACAATGAGCAGTTCTTC. This translates into CASSPPGHNEQFF.

The V and J genes are TRBV11-3 and TRBJ2-2; TRBD2 matches 9 bases. The trim removed 5 bases at V and 8 bases at J, leaving 12 bases unmatched. The CDR3 loop spans 16 amino acids. Per the germline V gene, CDR1 is SGHNT and CDR2 is YENEEA. CDR3 sequence (DNA): TGTGCCAGCAGCCAGCCGGGACTAGCATCTCAGGGGGAGCTGTTTTTT. Its protein product is CASSQPGLASQGELFF. Full variable domain (outside the CDR3, taken from reference TRBV11-3 and TRBJ2-2): EAGVVQSPRYKIIEKKQPVAFWCNPISGHNTLYWYLQNLGQGPELLIRYENEEAVDDSQLPKDRFSAERLKGVDSTLKIQPAELGDSAVYLCASSQPGLASQGELFFGEGSRLTVL.

This clonotype was counted a few times. V usage is TRBV3-1 and J usage is TRBJ1-4; maybe TRBD1 (6 bases). Per germline, CDR1 LGHDT and CDR2 YNNKEL (reference sequence). The CDR3 has 15 amino acids. The V end was cut by 1 base, the J end by 5 bases, with 11 bases between. In nucleotides, the CDR3 is TGTGCCAGCAGCCAAGTGTCGGGGGCAAATGAAAAACTGTTTTTT. Translation: CASSQVSGANEKLFF.

This clonotype was detected ten times or more. The gene calls are TRBV7-8 and TRBJ1-5; D unclear. Germline assignment: CDR1 SGHVS and CDR2 FQNEAQ. V was trimmed by 2 bases and J by 8 bases, leaving 10 bases between them. This CDR3 has 13 residues. The chain's CDR3 is CASSLWFEEPQHF. The CDR3 bases are TGTGCCAGCAGCTTATGGTTCGAGGAGCCCCAGCATTTT.

This clonotype was recorded many times. The chain carries TRBV2 and TRBJ1-6; TRBD1 matches 7 bases. The CDR3 sequence is 14 residues long. After removal of 5 bases from V and 9 bases from J, the junction contained 7 bases not matched to a gene. CDR1 and CDR2 from the germline V gene are SNHLY and FYNNEI. The CDR3 loop is CASSSQGPSSPLHF. CDR3 DNA sequence: TGTGCCAGCAGTTCACAGGGGCCCAGTTCACCCCTCCACTTT.

This clonotype appeared many times. The chain employs TRBV6-5 and TRBJ2-5; 11 positions match TRBD1. J lost 4 bases, V lost 0 bases, and 1 base had no gene match. This CDR3 region has 15 residues. In germline, CDR1 is MNHEY, CDR2 SVGAGI. DNA for the CDR3: TGTGCCAGCAGTTACTCGGACAGGGGGCCAGAGACCCAGTACTTC. This sequence encodes CASSYSDRGPETQYF.

CDR3 bases: TGTGCCAGCAGTCCTTCTCCGACAGGGTCAGGCTACGAGCAGTACTTC. Translated, it gives CASSPSPTGSGYEQYF. This chain joins TRBV6-1 and TRBJ2-7, with 7 bases aligning to TRBD1. CDR3 size: 16 residues. V shed 5 bases and J 3 bases; nucleotides not matched to a gene: 13. In germline, CDR1 is MNHNS, CDR2 SASEGT.

This clonotype came up a few times. This sequence joins TRBV6-2 or TRBV6-3 and TRBJ2-1; D is tentatively TRBD1 or TRBD2 (5 bases each). CDR1 and CDR2 from the germline V gene are MNHEY and SVGEGT. CDR3 length: 14 amino acids. Trimming cost V 5 bases and J 2 bases, with 10 bases left between them. CDR3 sequence reads: CASSNRDAYNEQFF. CDR3 in DNA: TGTGCCAGCAGTAACCGGGACGCCTACAATGAGCAGTTCTTC.

This clonotype showed up many times. V gene TRBV10-3 combines with J gene TRBJ1-1; possible D gene TRBD1, 6 bases. The V gene's germline CDR1 is ENHRY and CDR2 SYGVKD. CDR3 size: 14 residues. The germline V and J ends were trimmed by 6 bases and 5 bases, with 16 bases remaining between them. CDR3 residues: CAIRPPGAYTEAFF. The CDR3 DNA reads TGTGCCATCAGGCCCCCAGGGGCGTATACTGAAGCTTTCTTT.